One T cell receptor (beta chain) is described in this entry. No antigen is known for it. There are no base qualities to consult, and no much larger clone falls within one base. Library construction relied on the immunoSEQ multiplex PCR assay. The table was pulled from immuneACCESS by TCRdb, which kept in-frame rearrangements only. Such tables lose some clones; where checked, under half of the loss comes from unresolved V genes, and the rest has no known cause. In this sample the table shows 60,000 or so clones, more than 85% of which occur a single time. Jointly, the top ten make up around 0.81% of the sample. The data belong to a study of T cell changes during pregnancy in multiple sclerosis (dated by TCRdb to the late 2010s). Background on the whole study: In women with multiple sclerosis, the researchers looked at how the T cell repertoire shifted as pregnancy progressed.

This receptor was obtained from a female donor with multiple sclerosis, enrolled in a pregnancy study. The source material was peripheral blood, sampled before pregnancy.

The CDR3 loop reads CAKGRDFEDYGYTF. The DNA sequence is given as TGTGCCAAGGGACGGGACTTTGAGGACTATGGCTACACCTTC. The rearrangement combines TRBV11-3 with TRBJ1-2; TRBD1 is a weak D gene call, 5 bases matching. The CDR3 measures 14 amino acids from cysteine to phenylalanine. The only DNA kept is the CDR3, 42 bases in frame from the first base. V is pared back by 10 bases and J by 3 bases, with 18 bases lying between the germline termini. CDR1 and CDR2 are read off the germline V gene as SGHNT and YENEEA.